The T cell receptor (beta chain) described here comes from a study of blood T cell repertoires in COVID-19. Study summary: Acute and convalescent COVID-19 samples came from the United States, Italy and Spain.

Clones were sequenced by immunoSEQ multiplex PCR, and TCRdb holds only the in-frame ones, with some missing. The sample yields about 200,000 clones, roughly four fifths seen once. Germline values: CDR1 SGHTA, CDR2 FQGNSA. CDR3 length equals 19 residues. Trimming took off 1 base at V and 4 bases at J, with 25 bases between the two ends. This receptor was identified in a woman at least 80 years old with COVID-19, enrolled during active disease. The chain recombines TRBV7-2 with TRBJ2-5, with D perhaps TRBD2 (5 bases). Input material: peripheral blood. For the CDR3, the DNA is TGTGCCAGCAGCTTAGTTCCCGGACTCGTACTTTCCAGGCGAGAGACCCAGTACTTC. It is translated as CASSLVPGLVLSRRETQYF.